This T cell receptor (beta chain) appears in the sequencing data of a study of response to subunit inactivated influenza vaccine. Overall study findings and caveats: Each seasonal flu vaccination may recruit only limited new T cells, authors suggested.

This clonotype was detected a few times. No antigen is known for it. Using its own MiXCR run on the RT-PCR reads, TCRdb lists one record per CDR3 protein. The table records 500,000 or so distinct CDR3 sequences, more than 15% of them present only once. There are 12 residues in the CDR3. Germline V gives CDR1 MNHEY, CDR2 SVGAGI. Trimming removed 6 bases from V and 4 bases from J, with 6 bases in between. This clonotype originated in a man aged 45 to 70 who received an inactivated influenza vaccine. Here the sequenced sample was CD4+ T cells sorted from PBMCs, taken around 25 months after vaccination. This chain joins TRBV6-5 and TRBJ2-2, with D maybe TRBD2 (5 bases). The chain's CDR3 is CASRRATGELFF. The CDR3 DNA reads as TGTGCCAGCAGGCGGGCCACCGGGGAGCTGTTTTTT.